These 32 T cell receptor beta chains were all obtained from the same sample, sequenced in a study of T cell responses to AZD1222 COVID-19 vaccine (dated by TCRdb to the early 2020s). The meaning of the sample's time point label: about 28 days (+/-7) after the second vaccine dose. The intended sense of this specimen's treatment or condition label: meningococcal conjugate vaccine given as trial control. Library generation was performed with the immunoSEQ multiplex PCR assay. TCRdb obtained this table from immuneACCESS and retained in-frame rearrangements with V and J assigned. These tables miss some clones; where compared with another copy, unresolved V genes account for less than half of the shortfall, and the remainder is unexplained. This sample gives 90,000 to 120,000 clones in total; 86% of them show up just once. The top ten clones comprise roughly 3.3% of the sample. This material consisted of peripheral blood, taken 28 days after the second dose of the MenACWY control vaccine. These receptors originate from an adult who received the MenACWY meningococcal vaccine as a control.

The rearrangement uses TRBV7-2 and TRBJ2-5; 8 bases fit TRBD2. V was pared by 10 bases and J by 2 bases, with 9 bases of the junction left unmatched. This CDR3 region has 14 residues. From germline, CDR1 is SGHTA and CDR2 FQGNSA. Written as DNA, the CDR3 is TGTGCCACTAAGACGGGGGGGAGTCAAGAGACCCAGTACTTC. This encodes CATKTGGSQETQYF. The entire variable domain, with the rest obtained from reference TRBV7-2 and TRBJ2-5, is as follows: GAGVSQSPSNKVTEKGKDVELRCDPISGHTALYWYRQSLGQGLEFLIYFQGNSAPDKSGLPSDRFSAERTGGSVSTLTIQRTQQEDSAVYLCATKTGGSQETQYFGPGTRLLVL.

The chain employs TRBV27 and TRBJ2-1, with D hard to call. The V and J ends lost 3 bases and 5 bases respectively, with 5 bases between them. The germline V gene has CDR1 MNHEY and CDR2 SMNVEV (reference sequence). The CDR3 has 12 amino acids. The CDR3 nucleotides are TGTGCCAGCAGTTTCCTGAACAATGAGCAGTTCTTC. This encodes CASSFLNNEQFF.

This chain links TRBV7-9 with TRBJ2-7; tentatively, D is TRBD1 (6 bases). Trimming shortened V by 3 bases and J by 6 bases, and 9 bases separated the two germline ends. The germline gives CDR1 SEHNR, CDR2 FQNEAQ (reference sequence). The length of the CDR3 is 12 residues. The CDR3 region is CASSLNRAEQYF. CDR3 nucleotide sequence: TGTGCCAGCAGCTTGAACAGGGCCGAGCAGTACTTC.

The CDR3 nucleotides are TGTGCCAGCAGCCGGGGAAGCCAAGAGACCCAGTACTTC. Translating it yields CASSRGSQETQYF. This chain uses TRBV11-1 with TRBJ2-5; D is possibly TRBD2 (5 bases). Germline lookup yields CDR1 SGHAT and CDR2 FQDESV (reference sequence). V gave up 5 bases and J gave up 1 base, with 8 bases separating them. This CDR3 has 13 residues.

This sequence joins TRBV24-1 and TRBJ2-5; 8 bases match TRBD1. CDR3 length equals 15 residues. The germline gives CDR1 KGHDR, CDR2 SFDVKD. V shed 4 bases, J shed 3 bases, and the junction held 6 bases outside the gene matches. The CDR3 sequence: CATSDPGQAKETQYF. The CDR3 DNA is TGTGCCACCAGTGACCCGGGACAGGCTAAAGAGACCCAGTACTTC.

J is TRBJ2-3 and V is TRBV6-4, with TRBD2 identical over 7 bases. The germline gives CDR1 MRHNA, CDR2 SNTAGT. With 3 bases clipped from V and 2 bases from J, the junction kept 5 bases outside the gene matches. The CDR3 totals 15 residues. The CDR3 sequence is CASSETSGATDTQYF. The CDR3 DNA reads as TGTGCCAGCAGTGAAACGAGCGGGGCCACAGATACGCAGTATTTT.

This clone is a singleton in its sample. The rearrangement links TRBV6-2 or TRBV6-3 to TRBJ2-1, with D hard to call. The CDR3 covers 11 residues. The V end lost 5 bases, the J end lost 7 bases, and 6 bases lay between the germline ends. Germline V gives CDR1 MNHEY, CDR2 SVGEGT. CDR3 nucleotide sequence: TGTGCCAGCAGTCTAAATAATGAGCAGTTCTTC. Its translation is CASSLNNEQFF.

V is TRBV3-1 (or the pseudogene TRBV3-2) and J is TRBJ1-2, with D unclear. V lost 0 bases, J lost 1 base, and 12 bases lay in between. Germline CDR1 and CDR2: LGHDT and YNNKEL (reference sequence). CDR3 length equals 16 residues. CDR3 coding DNA: TGTGCCAGCAGCCAAGAAGGTAGACTGAATAACTATGGCTACACCTTC. Protein sequence: CASSQEGRLNNYGYTF.

The chain employs TRBV5-4 and TRBJ2-2; D call uncertain. V was shortened by 0 bases and J by 3 bases, with 9 bases between the two germline ends. The CDR3 spans 15 residues. Germline V lookup: CDR1 SGHNT, CDR2 YYREEE (reference sequence). The CDR3 DNA reads as TGTGCCAGCAGCTTGGGGCTTGGGGACACCGGGGAGCTGTTTTTT. Its translation: CASSLGLGDTGELFF.

V usage is TRBV6-1 and J usage is TRBJ2-3; D is possibly TRBD1 (5 bases). This CDR3 is built from 16 residues. V was clipped by 0 bases and J by 7 bases, with 17 bases between them. Germline values: CDR1 MNHNS, CDR2 SASEGT. CDR3: CASSEADSMGRNTQYF. CDR3 coding DNA: TGTGCCAGCAGTGAAGCTGACAGCATGGGCAGGAATACGCAGTATTTT.

The gene calls are TRBV24-1 and TRBJ2-5, with D perhaps assigned TRBD1 or TRBD2 (6 bases each). CDR1 is KGHDR, CDR2 SFDVKD, per germline. Trimming left V 5 bases short and J 7 bases short, with 13 bases between. The CDR3 spans 13 residues. CDR3: CATSVGGGRTQYF. The CDR3 nucleotides are TGTGCCACCAGTGTTGGAGGGGGTCGGACCCAGTACTTC.

The genes are TRBV6-5 and TRBJ1-1; D unresolved. This CDR3 contains 15 residues. Trimming took 6 bases from V and 6 from J, leaving 20 bases between them. Germline V gene sequence: CDR1 MNHEY, CDR2 SVGAGI. The CDR3 loop reads CASRSAHLFIPEAFF. The CDR3 coding sequence is TGTGCCAGCAGGTCGGCCCACCTTTTTATCCCTGAAGCTTTCTTT.

The rearrangement joins TRBV9 to TRBJ2-2; 12 bases line up with TRBD2. CDR3 length equals 16 residues. V dropped 3 bases and J dropped 6; count of bases not matched to a gene: 6. CDR1 SGDLS and CDR2 YYNGEE come from the germline V gene. The CDR3 nucleotides are TGTGCCAGCAGCGCCGGGACTAGCGGGTTCCCCGGGGAGCTGTTTTTT. It codes for CASSAGTSGFPGELFF.

V and J are TRBV7-2 and TRBJ1-6; D remains ambiguous. Germline V CDR1 and CDR2: SGHTA, FQGNSA. The ends were cut back, 4 bases at V and 6 bases at J, with 10 bases in the middle. The CDR3 spans 14 residues. CDR3 region: CASSSSSLNSPLHF. CDR3 DNA: TGTGCCAGCAGCTCTTCCAGCCTTAATTCACCCCTCCACTTT.

The rearrangement uses TRBV7-3 and TRBJ2-3; D call uncertain. Trimming removed 4 bases from V and 4 bases from J, with 9 bases in between. The length of the CDR3 is 13 residues. The germline gives CDR1 SGHTA, CDR2 FQGTGA. The CDR3 reads CASSWTQADTQYF. CDR3 nucleotide sequence: TGTGCCAGCAGCTGGACCCAAGCAGATACGCAGTATTTT.

This rearrangement joins TRBV6-6 to TRBJ2-4; D ambiguous. Germline loops: CDR1 MNHNY, CDR2 SVGAGI (reference sequence). Trimming left V 5 bases short and J 0 bases short, with 11 bases between. The CDR3 contains 15 residues. CDR3 loop: CASSDTNLAKNIQYF. CDR3 nucleotides: TGTGCCAGCAGTGATACTAATCTAGCCAAAAACATTCAGTACTTC.

The V and J genes are TRBV4-3 and TRBJ2-2; D call uncertain. Germline lookup yields CDR1 LGHNA and CDR2 YSLEER. The CDR3 loop spans 13 amino acids. Trimming took off 5 bases at V and 4 bases at J, with 8 bases between the two ends. The DNA of the CDR3 is TGCGCCAGCAGCGTTTGGAGCACCGGGGAGCTGTTTTTT. This encodes CASSVWSTGELFF.

This clone was observed a handful of times. This sequence joins TRBV13 and TRBJ2-2, with no clear D. From germline, CDR1 is PRHDT and CDR2 FYEKMQ (reference sequence). This CDR3 spans 13 amino acids. V was trimmed by 3 bases and J by 3 bases, leaving 5 bases between them. The CDR3 region has the DNA TGTGCCAGCAGCTTCTACGACACCGGGGAGCTGTTTTTT. This encodes CASSFYDTGELFF.

This chain connects TRBV7-3 to TRBJ2-2; D tentatively reads TRBD1 or TRBD2 (9 bases each). This CDR3 has 21 residues. Per germline, CDR1 SGHTA and CDR2 FQGTGA. V lost 5 bases to trimming and J lost 6 bases, with 34 bases between them. The CDR3 spells CASSASPGQGPSGVLAGELFF. CDR3 DNA: TGTGCCAGCAGCGCCTCCCCGGGACAGGGTCCTAGCGGGGTGCTGGCCGGGGAGCTGTTTTTT.

This chain joins TRBV2 and TRBJ2-3; D call uncertain. Trimming cost V 1 base and J 4 bases, with 6 bases left between them. This CDR3 region has 13 residues. Germline-derived CDR1 and CDR2 are SNHLY and FYNNEI. The CDR3: CASSEDEADTQYF. The CDR3 DNA follows: TGTGCCAGCAGTGAAGACGAGGCAGATACGCAGTATTTT.

This sequence joins TRBV7-9 and TRBJ1-3, with D unclear. Germline CDR1 reads SEHNR; CDR2 reads FQNEAQ (reference sequence). The CDR3 loop spans 13 amino acids. The V and J ends lost 1 base and 1 base respectively, with 2 bases between them. CDR3 sequence: CASSLGSGNTIYF. CDR3 nucleotide sequence: TGTGCCAGCAGCTTAGGATCTGGAAACACCATATATTTT.

The rearrangement links TRBV28 to TRBJ2-3, with TRBD1 matching 7 bases. V was clipped by 4 bases and J by 2 bases; unmatched bases: 6. The CDR3 is made up of 15 amino acids. The germline CDR1 and CDR2 sequences are MDHEN and SYDVKM. The CDR3 nucleotides read TGTGCCAGCAGTTCGCCGGACAGGACCACAGATACGCAGTATTTT. This gives the protein CASSSPDRTTDTQYF.

A single count supports this clone. V and J are TRBV3-1 (or the pseudogene TRBV3-2) and TRBJ2-2, with TRBD1 matching 9 bases. CDR1 is LGHDT, CDR2 YNNKEL, per germline (reference sequence). The CDR3 loop spans 13 amino acids. Trimming cost V 8 bases and J 5 bases; bases outside gene matches: 3. The CDR3 loop reads CASGTGRTGELFF. The CDR3 nucleotides read TGTGCCAGCGGGACAGGGAGGACCGGGGAGCTGTTTTTT.

The chain employs TRBV7-9 and TRBJ2-7; D is uncertain. The CDR3 covers 12 residues. Germline lookup yields CDR1 SEHNR and CDR2 FQNEAQ (reference sequence). V gave up 5 bases and J gave up 3 bases, with 8 bases separating them. The CDR3 sequence: CASSLAHYEQYF. CDR3 coding DNA: TGTGCCAGCAGCCTCGCACACTACGAGCAGTACTTC.

This rearrangement joins TRBV5-1 to TRBJ1-1; D remains ambiguous. V gave up 4 bases and J gave up 11 bases, with 15 bases separating them. The CDR3 sequence is 12 residues long. Germline CDR1 reads SGHRS; CDR2 reads YFSETQ. The CDR3: CASSVPGPGAFF. The CDR3 nucleotides are TGCGCCAGCAGCGTTCCCGGGCCGGGCGCTTTCTTT.

V and J are TRBV5-1 and TRBJ2-1; the D gene is possibly TRBD1 (5 bases). CDR1 is SGHRS and CDR2 is YFSETQ in the germline V gene. The V end lost 0 bases, the J end lost 9 bases, and 13 bases lay between the germline ends. This CDR3 contains 14 residues. The CDR3 reads CASSLAAGRGEQFF. CDR3 bases: TGCGCCAGCAGCTTGGCCGCAGGGCGAGGTGAGCAGTTCTTC. Together with reference TRBV5-1 and TRBJ2-1, the CDR3 gives the full variable domain: KAGVTQTPRYLIKTRGQQVTLSCSPISGHRSVSWYQQTPGQGLQFLFEYFSETQRNKGNFPGRFSGRQFSNSRSEMNVSTLELGDSALYLCASSLAAGRGEQFFGPGTRLTVL.

The chain joins TRBV5-1 to TRBJ1-2; the D gene is possibly TRBD1 (6 bases). The germline V gene has CDR1 SGHRS and CDR2 YFSETQ. CDR3 length equals 13 residues. Trimming cost V 4 bases and J 6 bases, with 13 bases left between them. CDR3 in amino acids: CASSPDSFNGYTF. CDR3 DNA sequence: TGCGCCAGCAGCCCGGACAGTTTTAATGGCTACACCTTC.

The V call is TRBV27, the J call TRBJ2-2; weak D call: TRBD2 (6 bases). CDR1 MNHEY and CDR2 SMNVEV come from the germline V gene (reference sequence). CDR3 length equals 13 residues. V gave up 4 bases and J gave up 7 bases, with 10 bases separating them. CDR3 loop: CASSYGGSGELFF. CDR3 coding DNA: TGTGCCAGCAGTTACGGGGGTAGCGGGGAGCTGTTTTTT.

The chain is built from TRBV12-5 and TRBJ1-1, with D perhaps TRBD1 (5 bases). Germline assignment: CDR1 LGHNT and CDR2 FRNRAP. Trimming removed 5 bases from V and 1 base from J, with 8 bases in between. This CDR3 region has 13 residues. In DNA form, the CDR3 reads TGTGCTAGTGGTCTCCAGGGGAACACTGAAGCTTTCTTT. Translating it yields CASGLQGNTEAFF.

The chain uses TRBV3-1 (or the pseudogene TRBV3-2) and TRBJ2-2, with TRBD2 identical over 12 bases. From germline, CDR1 is LGHDT and CDR2 YNNKEL (reference sequence). The trim removed 2 bases at V and 6 bases at J, leaving 4 bases unmatched. The CDR3 totals 16 residues. The CDR3 DNA is TGTGCCAGCAGCCAATGGGGACTAGCGGGCGCCGGGGAGCTGTTTTTT. Translation: CASSQWGLAGAGELFF.

The chain carries TRBV9 and TRBJ2-2; 7 bases align to TRBD2. The trim removed 0 bases at V and 0 bases at J, leaving 2 bases unmatched. CDR1 SGDLS and CDR2 YYNGEE come from the germline V gene. The CDR3 covers 16 residues. The CDR3 region is CASSVGGGANTGELFF. Here the CDR3 DNA reads TGTGCCAGCAGCGTAGGCGGGGGTGCGAACACCGGGGAGCTGTTTTTT.

This chain uses TRBV5-5 with TRBJ1-1; TRBD1 is a possible D gene (6 bases). Trimming took 4 bases from V and 3 from J, leaving 10 bases between them. CDR3 size: 13 residues. Germline CDR1 is SGHKS and CDR2 is YYEKEE (reference sequence). CDR3 DNA: TGTGCCAGCAGCCCCACAGGGTACACTGAAGCTTTCTTT. Protein product: CASSPTGYTEAFF. The complete variable domain, with remaining parts taken from reference TRBV5-5 and TRBJ1-1, reads DAGVTQSPTHLIKTRGQQVTLRCSPISGHKSVSWYQQVLGQGPQFIFQYYEKEERGRGNFPDRFSARQFPNYSSELNVNALLLGDSALYLCASSPTGYTEAFFGQGTRLTVV.